These 22 T cell receptor beta chains originate from one sample sequenced in a study of CD8 T cells in ankylosing spondylitis. TCRdb re-called the 5' RACE reads with MiXCR, one entry per CDR3 protein. The table lists about 130,000 distinct CDR3 sequences, more than 5.5% of them singletons. Sequencing was done on a sample of blood, either unsorted or a sorted T cell fraction (not recorded which). The receptors shown here come from a female donor with ankylosing spondylitis or in good health (not recorded which).

This clonotype was picked up many times. This rearrangement joins TRBV20-1 to TRBJ2-3, with TRBD2 matching over 11 bases. Germline V gene sequence: CDR1 DFQATT, CDR2 SNEGSKA (reference sequence). J gave up 6 bases and V 3 bases, and 8 bases lay outside the gene matches. This CDR3 is built from 15 residues. The CDR3 DNA follows: TGCAGTGCTAGTTCTGCTAGCGGGGGGTGGGATACGCAGTATTTT. This gives the protein CSASSASGGWDTQYF.

This clonotype was picked up many times. The chain links TRBV20-1 to TRBJ2-7; no firm D call. The CDR3 is 13 amino acids. The germline V gene has CDR1 DFQATT and CDR2 SNEGSKA (reference sequence). V was shortened by 1 base and J by 2 bases, with 9 bases between the two germline ends. The CDR3 sequence is CSARGSSTYEQYF. The CDR3 bases are TGCAGTGCTAGAGGCTCGTCAACCTACGAGCAGTACTTC.

In its sample, this clonotype was seen many times. The chain combines TRBV14 with TRBJ1-2; D not resolved. CDR3 length equals 14 residues. CDR1 is SGHDN and CDR2 is FVKESK in the germline V gene. Trimming removed 0 bases at V and 6 bases at J, with 11 bases between. The chain's CDR3 is CASSQESRSDGYTF. In nucleotides, the CDR3 is TGTGCCAGCAGCCAAGAAAGCAGGAGCGATGGCTACACCTTC.

This clonotype was recorded at least ten times. The chain combines TRBV4-2 with TRBJ1-2, with D hard to call. With 1 base removed from V and 7 bases from J, the gap between germline ends came to 16 bases. The CDR3 is 15 amino acids. The germline gives CDR1 LGHNA, CDR2 YNFKEQ. This CDR3 is CASSQGSAVKPGYTF. The CDR3 DNA reads as TGTGCCAGCAGCCAAGGTAGCGCGGTCAAACCTGGCTACACCTTC.

The chain couples TRBV5-6 to TRBJ1-5; 8 bases are shared with TRBD1. This CDR3 comprises 18 residues. J was trimmed by 4 bases and V by 2 bases; bases with no gene match: 14. Germline V gene lookup returns CDR1 SGHDT and CDR2 YYEEEE. The CDR3 is CASSFTRLGQAQNQPQHF. CDR3 nucleotide sequence: TGTGCCAGCAGCTTCACTCGTTTGGGACAGGCCCAAAATCAGCCCCAGCATTTT.

The chain is built from TRBV9 and TRBJ2-1, with 10 positions matching TRBD2. The J segment lost 6 bases and the V segment lost 1 base, leaving 4 bases of the junction unmatched. This CDR3 has 15 amino acids. The germline V gene has CDR1 SGDLS and CDR2 YYNGEE. The CDR3 is CASSVLAGASNEQFF. The CDR3 DNA follows: TGTGCCAGCAGCGTACTAGCGGGGGCCTCCAATGAGCAGTTCTTC.

This clonotype was found many times. The V and J genes are TRBV21-1 and TRBJ1-1; the table's D call, TRBD1, has no DNA check behind it. TRBV21-1 is a recognized pseudogene. The CDR3 consists of 14 residues. CDR3 loop: CASSDYRRGLEAFF. The CDR3 coding sequence is TGTGCCAGCAGCGATTATCGCAGGGGGCTTGAAGCTTTCTTT.

V is TRBV29-1 and J is TRBJ2-5, with D possibly matching TRBD1 (6 bases). V lost 1 base and J 6 bases, leaving 15 bases between the germline ends. This CDR3 is 14 amino acids long. CDR1 SQVTM and CDR2 ANQGSEA come from the germline V gene. CDR3 bases: TGCAGCGTTGAAGCGCCAGGGGTAGTGAAGACCCAGTACTTC. It translates to CSVEAPGVVKTQYF.

This clonotype has ten or more counts. The gene calls are TRBV6-4 and TRBJ2-3; D is possibly TRBD2 (7 bases). V lost 6 bases and J 4 bases, leaving 14 bases between the germline ends. The germline gives CDR1 MRHNA, CDR2 SNTAGT. There are 14 residues in the CDR3. CDR3 DNA sequence: TGTGCCAGCAGAAAACAGGGAGGGGCAGATACGCAGTATTTT. Its protein product is CASRKQGGADTQYF.

This clonotype was detected ten times or more. The V call is TRBV29-1, the J call TRBJ1-5, with TRBD1 matching over 7 bases. Germline V lookup: CDR1 SQVTM, CDR2 ANQGSEA. The trim removed 1 base at V and 1 base at J, leaving 13 bases unmatched. CDR3 length: 18 amino acids. The CDR3 region is CSVEVTTGMVRSNQPQHF. DNA of the CDR3: TGCAGCGTTGAAGTCACGACAGGGATGGTAAGGAGCAATCAGCCCCAGCATTTT.

The sample holds many counts of this clonotype. CDR3 in DNA: TGCAGCGTGGTTCCCCGGGACAGGATCGGGGATGAAAAACTGTTTTTT. Translated: CSVVPRDRIGDEKLFF. V gene TRBV29-1 combines with J gene TRBJ1-4, with 8 bases aligning to TRBD1. This CDR3 region has 16 residues. Germline V gene sequence: CDR1 SQVTM, CDR2 ANQGSEA. J was trimmed by 6 bases and V by 6 bases; bases with no gene match: 15.

This clonotype was counted many times. The chain recombines TRBV6-5 with TRBJ1-2; D not resolved. V was clipped by 0 bases and J by 4 bases, with 12 bases between them. From germline, CDR1 is MNHEY and CDR2 SVGAGI. CDR3 length: 15 amino acids. In DNA, the CDR3 is TGTGCCAGCAGTTACTCGGTTGGCCAAACCTATGGCTACACCTTC. Amino acids: CASSYSVGQTYGYTF.

This clonotype occurred many times. The chain links TRBV12-3 or TRBV12-4 to TRBJ1-2; 10 positions match TRBD1. The V and J ends lost 4 bases and 8 bases, in that order; junction bases with no gene match: 25. The CDR3 consists of 20 residues. Written as DNA, the CDR3 is TGTGCCAGCAGTTCCCGACAGGGGGCGGATCTGCCCCTCCATCTGAGGGGCTACACCTTC. Protein: CASSSRQGADLPLHLRGYTF.

This clonotype was found many times. The CDR3 region has the DNA TGTGCCAGCAGTTTCGGGGCGGGTAACTATGGCTACACCTTC. This gives the protein CASSFGAGNYGYTF. The chain employs TRBV12-3 or TRBV12-4 and TRBJ1-2; a possible D gene is TRBD1 (5 bases). V lost 3 bases, J lost 1 base, and 9 bases lay in between. The CDR3 is made up of 14 amino acids.

This clonotype was seen ten or more times. The chain carries TRBV7-6 and TRBJ1-4; tentative D call: TRBD1 (5 bases). The germline V gene has CDR1 SGHVS and CDR2 FNYEAQ. Deletions cut 4 bases from V and 3 bases from J, with 12 bases between. This CDR3 has 15 residues. CDR3 in amino acids: CASSSDQGPNEKLFF. The CDR3 DNA is TGTGCCAGCAGCTCCGATCAGGGACCTAATGAAAAACTGTTTTTT.

Ten or more counts support this clonotype. The genes are TRBV3-1 and TRBJ1-1; no reliable D call. The CDR3 loop spans 14 amino acids. Germline CDR1 and CDR2: LGHDT and YNNKEL (reference sequence). The ends were cut back, 1 base at V and 1 base at J, with 7 bases in the middle. DNA for the CDR3: TGTGCCAGCAGCCAAGTCCCAAGGAACACTGAAGCTTTCTTT. This translates into CASSQVPRNTEAFF.

CDR3 nucleotides: TGTGCCAGTACCCCTCCGGCGGGGGACTACAATGAGCAGTTCTTC. Its translation is CASTPPAGDYNEQFF. The rearrangement uses TRBV19 and TRBJ2-1; 7 bases are shared with TRBD2. CDR1 and CDR2 (germline): LNHDA, SQIVND (reference sequence). J gave up 3 bases and V 7 bases, and 9 bases lay outside the gene matches. The CDR3 runs 15 residues. Supplemented by reference TRBV19 and TRBJ2-1, the full variable domain reads DGGITQSPKYLFRKEGQNVTLSCEQNLNHDAMYWYRQDPGQGLRLIYYSQIVNDFQKGDIAEGYSVSREKKESFPLTVTSAQKNPTAFYLCASTPPAGDYNEQFFGPGTRLTVL.

This clonotype has ten or more counts. The V gene is TRBV7-2, the J gene TRBJ1-5; weak D call: TRBD1 (6 bases). Germline values: CDR1 SGHTA, CDR2 FQGNSA. The CDR3 extends over 13 amino acids. V lost 3 bases and J lost 6, with 9 bases in between. This CDR3 is CASSLEGVQPQHF. The CDR3 nucleotides read TGTGCCAGCAGCTTGGAGGGGGTTCAGCCCCAGCATTTT.

This clonotype came up many times. The rearrangement links TRBV2 to TRBJ1-3; D is ambiguous. V was pared by 5 bases and J by 0 bases, with 8 bases between. From germline, CDR1 is SNHLY and CDR2 FYNNEI. The CDR3 is made up of 14 amino acids. This CDR3 reads CASSPRTSGNTIYF. The CDR3 DNA reads as TGTGCCAGCAGTCCCCGGACCTCTGGAAACACCATATATTTT.

There are many counts of this clonotype. J is TRBJ1-1 and V is TRBV9; 8 nucleotides align to TRBD1. The germline gives CDR1 SGDLS, CDR2 YYNGEE. V shed 4 bases and J 2 bases; nucleotides not matched to a gene: 7. CDR3 length equals 15 residues. The CDR3 bases are TGTGCCAGCAGCCAACACAGGGGGATAAACACTGAAGCTTTCTTT. This sequence encodes CASSQHRGINTEAFF.

The table lists this clonotype with many counts. The V call is TRBV9, the J call TRBJ2-7; maybe TRBD1 (6 bases). V shed 4 bases and J shed 2 bases, with 13 bases lying between them. In germline, CDR1 is SGDLS, CDR2 YYNGEE. The CDR3 is 14 residues long. Here the CDR3 DNA reads TGTGCCAGCAGCTTAACGGACAGAACCTACGAGCAGTACTTC. This encodes CASSLTDRTYEQYF.

This sequence joins TRBV7-9 and TRBJ2-1; TRBD1 matches 10 bases. With 5 bases clipped from V and 4 bases from J, the junction kept 8 bases outside the gene matches. The CDR3 consists of 16 residues. The germline gives CDR1 SEHNR, CDR2 FQNEAQ (reference sequence). The CDR3 sequence: CASSPEGTGVYNEQFF. DNA of the CDR3: TGTGCCAGCAGCCCTGAGGGGACAGGGGTATACAATGAGCAGTTCTTC.